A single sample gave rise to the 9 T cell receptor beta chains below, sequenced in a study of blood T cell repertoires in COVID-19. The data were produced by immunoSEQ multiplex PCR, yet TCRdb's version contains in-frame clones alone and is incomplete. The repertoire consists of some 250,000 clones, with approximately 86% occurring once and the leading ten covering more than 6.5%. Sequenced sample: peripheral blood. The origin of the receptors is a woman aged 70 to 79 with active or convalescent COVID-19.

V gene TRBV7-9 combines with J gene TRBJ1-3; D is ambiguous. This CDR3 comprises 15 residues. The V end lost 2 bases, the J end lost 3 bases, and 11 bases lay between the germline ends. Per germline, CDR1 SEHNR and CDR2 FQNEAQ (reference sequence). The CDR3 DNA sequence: TGTGCCAGCAGCTTAATCACCCGAGGTGGAAACACCATATATTTT. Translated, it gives CASSLITRGGNTIYF.

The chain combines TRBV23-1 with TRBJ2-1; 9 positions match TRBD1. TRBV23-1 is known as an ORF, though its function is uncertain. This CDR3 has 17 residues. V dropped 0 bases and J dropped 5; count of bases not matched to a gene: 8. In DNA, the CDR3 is TGCGCCAGCAGTCAATCGACCGACAGGGGGTCGGACAATGAGCAGTTCTTC. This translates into CASSQSTDRGSDNEQFF.

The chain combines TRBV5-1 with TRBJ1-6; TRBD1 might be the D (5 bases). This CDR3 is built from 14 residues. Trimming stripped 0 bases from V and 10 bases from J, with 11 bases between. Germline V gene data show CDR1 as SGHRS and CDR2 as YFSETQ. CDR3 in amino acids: CASSLAGIGSPLHF. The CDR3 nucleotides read TGCGCCAGCAGCTTGGCAGGGATAGGCTCACCCCTCCACTTT.

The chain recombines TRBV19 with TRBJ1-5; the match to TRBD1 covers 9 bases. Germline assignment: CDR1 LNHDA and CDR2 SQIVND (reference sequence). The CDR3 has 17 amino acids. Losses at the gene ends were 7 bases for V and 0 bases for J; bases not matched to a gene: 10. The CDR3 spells CASTPPGQGYSNQPQHF. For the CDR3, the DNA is TGTGCCAGTACCCCTCCGGGACAGGGCTATAGCAATCAGCCCCAGCATTTT. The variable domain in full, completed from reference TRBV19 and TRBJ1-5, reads DGGITQSPKYLFRKEGQNVTLSCEQNLNHDAMYWYRQDPGQGLRLIYYSQIVNDFQKGDIAEGYSVSREKKESFPLTVTSAQKNPTAFYLCASTPPGQGYSNQPQHFGDGTRLSIL.

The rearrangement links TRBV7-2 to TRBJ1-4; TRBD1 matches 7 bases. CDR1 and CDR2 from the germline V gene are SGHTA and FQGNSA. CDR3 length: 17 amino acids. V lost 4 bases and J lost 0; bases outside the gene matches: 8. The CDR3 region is CASSSQGTGATNEKLFF. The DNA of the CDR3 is TGTGCCAGCAGCTCACAGGGGACTGGGGCAACTAATGAAAAACTGTTTTTT. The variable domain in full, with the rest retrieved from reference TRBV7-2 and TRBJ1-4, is GAGVSQSPSNKVTEKGKDVELRCDPISGHTALYWYRQSLGQGLEFLIYFQGNSAPDKSGLPSDRFSAERTGGSVSTLTIQRTQQEDSAVYLCASSSQGTGATNEKLFFGSGTQLSVL.

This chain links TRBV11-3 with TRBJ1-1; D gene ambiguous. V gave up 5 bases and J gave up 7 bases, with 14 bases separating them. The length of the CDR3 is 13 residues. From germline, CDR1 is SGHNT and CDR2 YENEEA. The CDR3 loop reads CASSRTRAGEAFF. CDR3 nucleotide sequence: TGTGCCAGCAGCCGAACGCGGGCAGGTGAAGCTTTCTTT.

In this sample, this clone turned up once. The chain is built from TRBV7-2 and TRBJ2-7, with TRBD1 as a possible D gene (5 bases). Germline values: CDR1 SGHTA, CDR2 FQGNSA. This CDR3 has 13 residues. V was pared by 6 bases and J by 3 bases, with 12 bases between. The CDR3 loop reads CASSFDRFYEQYF. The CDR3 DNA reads TGTGCCAGCAGTTTCGACAGATTCTACGAGCAGTACTTC.

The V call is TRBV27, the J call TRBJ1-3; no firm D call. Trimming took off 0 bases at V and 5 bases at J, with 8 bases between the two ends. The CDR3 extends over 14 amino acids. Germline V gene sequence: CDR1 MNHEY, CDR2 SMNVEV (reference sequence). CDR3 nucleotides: TGTGCCAGCAGTTTATCGAACACTAGAAACACCATATATTTT. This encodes CASSLSNTRNTIYF.

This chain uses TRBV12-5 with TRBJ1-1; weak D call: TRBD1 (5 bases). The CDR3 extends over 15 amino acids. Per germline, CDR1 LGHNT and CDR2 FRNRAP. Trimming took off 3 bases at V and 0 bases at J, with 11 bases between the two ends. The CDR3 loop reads CASGFSGSMNTEAFF. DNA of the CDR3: TGTGCTAGTGGTTTCTCAGGGTCAATGAACACTGAAGCTTTCTTT.